A single sample gave rise to the 4 T cell receptor beta chains below, sequenced in a study of T cell clonality in common variable immunodeficiency. General study points: In common variable immunodeficiency, TCR beta chains reportedly carried fewer deletions and N-nucleotide insertions.

TCRdb's copy holds only in-frame clones and misses some; the assay was immunoSEQ multiplex PCR. The record lists around 16,000 clones, of which the ten most abundant hold 4.9%. Their specific antigens are unknown. The specimen sequenced was peripheral blood mononuclear cells. Receptors were obtained from a human donor with common variable immunodeficiency.

This clone counts as medium-sized (0.01 to 0.1%) by frequency. Coverage ceases 3 residues before the CDR3 finishes, and the germline J gene fills in the end. This chain uses TRBV14 with TRBJ1-2, with D maybe TRBD1 (5 bases). This CDR3 region has 13 residues. The V gene lost 6 bases and the J gene lost 5 bases, with 13 bases spanning the gap. Per the germline V gene, CDR1 is SGHDN and CDR2 is FVKESK. The CDR3 reads CASSPGPLYGYTF. The part of the CDR3 DNA that was read is TGTGCCAGCAGTCCAGGGCCTCTTTATGGC.

Worth noting for this clone: The read terminates 3 residues before the CDR3 end, so the remaining end is supplied by the germline J gene. V gene TRBV7-7 combines with J gene TRBJ2-5; 13 nucleotides agree with TRBD2. Germline CDR1 SSHAT, CDR2 FNYEAQ (reference sequence). The trim removed 1 base at V and 2 bases at J, leaving 1 base unmatched. This CDR3 contains 16 residues. The CDR3 here is CASSLGLAGGQETQYF. The covered CDR3 bases are TGTGCCAGCAGCTTAGGACTAGCGGGAGGACAAGAGACC.

In terms of frequency, this clone is medium-sized. The read ends 3 residues early relative to the CDR3; the germline J gene fills the gap. The chain has TRBV20-1 and TRBJ1-5; possible D gene TRBD1, 6 bases. The CDR3 is 12 residues long. Germline V CDR1 and CDR2: DFQATT, SNEGSKA (reference sequence). Trimming shortened V by 3 bases and J by 9 bases, and 12 bases separated the two germline ends. Here the CDR3 reads CSARTGSAPQHF. CDR3 bases read: TGCAGTGCTAGGACAGGCTCCGCGCCC.

Notes on this clone: The read falls 3 residues short of the CDR3 end, and the missing part is taken from the germline J gene. The chain joins TRBV5-1 to TRBJ1-6; 8 nucleotides line up with TRBD1. The germline gives CDR1 SGHRS, CDR2 YFSETQ. CDR3 length: 17 residues. V shed 4 bases, J shed 7 bases, and the junction held 13 bases outside the gene matches. The chain's CDR3 is CASSNLGQGGGNSPLHF. Incomplete CDR3 DNA: TGCGCCAGCAGCAATCTCGGACAGGGCGGAGGGAATTCACCC.